Below are 25 T cell receptor beta chains sequenced from a single sample in a study of T cell responses to AZD1222 COVID-19 vaccine. The method was immunoSEQ multiplex PCR; TCRdb's version includes in-frame clones alone and lacks a portion of them. This sample has about 120,000 clones, with about 85% found just once. The input for sequencing was peripheral blood, taken 28 days after the second AZD1222 dose. The receptors originated from an adult who received the AZD1222 COVID-19 vaccine.

V is TRBV6-5 and J is TRBJ2-1, with D unresolved. The CDR3 has 13 residues. Germline-derived CDR1 and CDR2 are MNHEY and SVGAGI. Between the trimmed V and J ends, which lost 2 bases and 4 bases, there was a span of 6 bases. The CDR3 bases are TGTGCCAGCAGTTACCGCCGGTACAATGAGCAGTTCTTC. This gives the protein CASSYRRYNEQFF.

V is TRBV7-8 and J is TRBJ2-3; a possible D gene is TRBD1 (6 bases). CDR3 length: 15 residues. The V end was cut by 2 bases, the J end by 1 base, with 10 bases between. In germline, CDR1 is SGHVS, CDR2 FQNEAQ. The chain's CDR3 is CASSLRDKGTDTQYF. The CDR3 DNA sequence: TGTGCCAGCAGCTTACGGGACAAGGGCACAGATACGCAGTATTTT.

The V and J genes are TRBV28 and TRBJ1-1; 7 bases agree with TRBD1. Losses at the gene ends were 4 bases for V and 0 bases for J; bases not matched to a gene: 8. This CDR3 is built from 16 residues. CDR1 is MDHEN, CDR2 SYDVKM, per germline. The CDR3: CASSSRTGSVNTEAFF. The CDR3 DNA sequence: TGTGCCAGCAGTTCCCGGACAGGCTCGGTGAACACTGAAGCTTTCTTT.

The genes are TRBV29-1 and TRBJ2-7; the D is unclear. V gave up 2 bases and J gave up 1 base, with 6 bases separating them. The CDR3 loop spans 12 amino acids. The germline CDR1 and CDR2 sequences are SQVTM and ANQGSEA. The CDR3 spells CSVETSSYEQYF. The CDR3 coding sequence is TGCAGCGTTGAAACCAGTTCCTACGAGCAGTACTTC.

The chain is built from TRBV3-1 (or the pseudogene TRBV3-2) and TRBJ1-2; no reliable D call. Germline assignment: CDR1 LGHDT and CDR2 YNNKEL (reference sequence). Trimming shortened V by 3 bases and J by 5 bases, and 22 bases separated the two germline ends. This CDR3 contains 17 residues. CDR3 sequence reads: CASSQMIPAGGRYGYTF. For the CDR3, the DNA is TGTGCCAGCAGCCAGATGATCCCTGCGGGCGGACGGTATGGCTACACCTTC.

The rearrangement uses TRBV14 and TRBJ2-3; D is undetermined. V was trimmed by 5 bases and J by 2 bases, leaving 5 bases between them. This CDR3 spans 12 amino acids. The germline V gene has CDR1 SGHDN and CDR2 FVKESK. The CDR3 DNA sequence: TGTGCCAGCAGCAAAATCACAGATACGCAGTATTTT. It yields the protein CASSKITDTQYF.

This chain connects TRBV11-2 to TRBJ2-7; 13 nucleotides match TRBD2. The J call may not be correct, given that the DNA end is closer to TRBJ2-5. CDR1 is SGHAT and CDR2 is FQNNGV in the germline V gene. The CDR3 length is 16 residues. The CDR3 region is CASSSRLAGGQETQYF. DNA for the CDR3: TGTGCCAGCAGCTCGCGACTAGCGGGGGGCCAAGAGACCCAGTACTTC.

The chain links TRBV29-1 to TRBJ2-3; a possible D gene is TRBD2 (5 bases). Germline V lookup: CDR1 SQVTM, CDR2 ANQGSEA. The V end was cut by 2 bases, the J end by 4 bases, with 13 bases between. This CDR3 is built from 14 residues. The CDR3 DNA reads TGCAGCGTTGAACGGGGAAGACCCCCAGATACGCAGTATTTT. Translating gives CSVERGRPPDTQYF.

V gene TRBV7-2 combines with J gene TRBJ1-4; possibly TRBD1 for D (5 bases). Germline values: CDR1 SGHTA, CDR2 FQGNSA. V shed 3 bases and J shed 2 bases, with 13 bases lying between them. The CDR3 has 16 residues. The CDR3 coding sequence is TGTGCCAGCAGCTTGCAGGTCGGGACGACTAATGAAAAACTGTTTTTT. It is translated as CASSLQVGTTNEKLFF. Based on the CDR3 plus reference TRBV7-2 and TRBJ1-4, the full variable domain is GAGVSQSPSNKVTEKGKDVELRCDPISGHTALYWYRQSLGQGLEFLIYFQGNSAPDKSGLPSDRFSAERTGGSVSTLTIQRTQQEDSAVYLCASSLQVGTTNEKLFFGSGTQLSVL.

CDR3 sequence reads: CASSRDFGTEAFF. DNA for the CDR3: TGTGCCAGCTCACGGGATTTTGGCACTGAAGCTTTCTTT. The chain has TRBV18 and TRBJ1-1; D gene unclear. Germline loops: CDR1 KGHSH, CDR2 LQKENI. Trimming removed 4 bases at V and 4 bases at J, with 10 bases between. The CDR3 loop spans 13 amino acids. Looking up the rest from reference TRBV18 and TRBJ1-1 gives the full variable domain: NAGVMQNPRHLVRRRGQEARLRCSPMKGHSHVYWYRQLPEEGLKFMVYLQKENIIDESGMPKERFSAEFPKEGPSILRIQQVVRGDSAAYFCASSRDFGTEAFFGQGTRLTVV.

The chain joins TRBV7-2 to TRBJ1-2, with 10 bases that match TRBD1. The J segment lost 3 bases and the V segment lost 1 base, leaving 2 bases of the junction unmatched. CDR1 and CDR2 (germline): SGHTA, FQGNSA. The CDR3 contains 15 residues. CDR3 coding DNA: TGTGCCAGCAGCTTAGGGGGACAGGGGTACTATGGCTACACCTTC. It translates to CASSLGGQGYYGYTF.

This chain joins TRBV7-9 and TRBJ1-2; D is unresolved. Germline V CDR1 and CDR2: SEHNR, FQNEAQ (reference sequence). The CDR3 contains 13 residues. The germline V and J ends were trimmed by 4 bases and 8 bases, with 14 bases remaining between them. The CDR3 nucleotides are TGTGCCAGCAGCTCCCTCCGGTTGAAGGGCTACACCTTC. Translated: CASSSLRLKGYTF.

This clone showed up just once. The genes are TRBV18 and TRBJ2-1; TRBD2 is a possible D gene (7 bases). With 1 base removed from V and 10 bases from J, the gap between germline ends came to 14 bases. Germline V gene sequence: CDR1 KGHSH, CDR2 LQKENI. This CDR3 comprises 14 residues. The CDR3 bases are TGTGCCAGCTCACCACGGCGGGGGCCAGAGGAGCAGTTCTTC. It encodes CASSPRRGPEEQFF.

This clone was detected only once. The chain carries TRBV19 and TRBJ2-3; no clear D. The CDR3 totals 15 residues. Trimming left V 4 bases short and J 0 bases short, with 11 bases between. CDR1 is LNHDA, CDR2 SQIVND, per germline (reference sequence). This CDR3 reads CASSTSLLSTDTQYF. The CDR3 DNA follows: TGTGCCAGTAGTACGTCCCTTCTTAGCACAGATACGCAGTATTTT.

This clone was observed a few times. The rearrangement joins TRBV24-1 to TRBJ1-1; 11 bases match TRBD1. V trimming: 7 bases; J trimming: 3 bases; junction bases outside the gene matches: 6. Per the germline V gene, CDR1 is KGHDR and CDR2 is SFDVKD. There are 15 residues in the CDR3. The CDR3 coding sequence is TGTGCCACCAGCGCTGGGACAGGGGGATACACTGAAGCTTTCTTT. As protein: CATSAGTGGYTEAFF.

The chain couples TRBV20-1 to TRBJ2-7; D unresolved. CDR3 length: 11 amino acids. Between the trimmed V and J ends, which lost 1 base and 3 bases, there was a span of 4 bases. CDR1 and CDR2 (germline): DFQATT, SNEGSKA (reference sequence). The CDR3 DNA follows: TGCAGTGCTAGAGTCGGCTACGAGCAGTACTTC. It specifies CSARVGYEQYF.

The chain carries TRBV6-4 and TRBJ2-2; 7 bases fit TRBD1. Germline V lookup: CDR1 MRHNA, CDR2 SNTAGT. CDR3 length: 13 amino acids. The J segment lost 8 bases and the V segment lost 6 bases, leaving 6 bases of the junction unmatched. The CDR3 nucleotides read TGTGCCAGCAGCATCGACAGGGCTGGGGAGCTGTTTTTT. Translating it yields CASSIDRAGELFF.

J is TRBJ2-5 and V is TRBV24-1; D ambiguous. CDR3 length: 11 residues. V lost 3 bases, J lost 8 bases, and 6 bases lay in between. In germline, CDR1 is KGHDR, CDR2 SFDVKD. CDR3 amino acids: CATSDLITQYF. Written as DNA, the CDR3 is TGTGCCACCAGTGATCTAATCACCCAGTACTTC.

At least ten counts were recorded for this clone. The CDR3 sequence is CASSIDDGTNQPQHF. CDR3 nucleotide sequence: TGTGCCAGTAGTATAGACGACGGAACCAATCAGCCCCAGCATTTT. The chain recombines TRBV19 with TRBJ1-5; D call uncertain. Germline CDR1 is LNHDA and CDR2 is SQIVND (reference sequence). The CDR3 is 15 residues long. V lost 0 bases to trimming and J lost 3 bases, with 9 bases between them.

The chain couples TRBV19 to TRBJ2-1; 8 nucleotides match TRBD1. The CDR3 runs to 16 residues. Germline-derived CDR1 and CDR2 are LNHDA and SQIVND (reference sequence). V gave up 6 bases and J gave up 0 bases; unmatched junction bases: 7. The CDR3, as DNA: TGTGCCAGTAGCAGACAGGGGCGAGGCTCCTACAATGAGCAGTTCTTC. This encodes CASSRQGRGSYNEQFF.

The J gene is TRBJ1-2, the V gene TRBV3-1 (or the pseudogene TRBV3-2); D perhaps matches TRBD1 (6 bases). The CDR3 contains 12 residues. Trimming left V 2 bases short and J 6 bases short, with 7 bases between. CDR1 is LGHDT, CDR2 YNNKEL, per germline (reference sequence). The CDR3: CASSQRQDGYTF. CDR3 coding DNA: TGTGCCAGCAGCCAAAGACAGGATGGCTACACCTTC.

The chain recombines TRBV24-1 with TRBJ2-3; possibly TRBD2 for D (5 bases). Germline V gives CDR1 KGHDR, CDR2 SFDVKD. V gave up 3 bases and J gave up 7 bases, with 10 bases separating them. CDR3 length: 13 residues. CDR3 nucleotide sequence: TGTGCCACCAGTGATCCCGGACTGTATACGCAGTATTTT. Amino acids: CATSDPGLYTQYF.

The V and J genes are TRBV6-5 and TRBJ2-7; possibly TRBD1 for D (6 bases). Trimming shortened V by 3 bases and J by 1 base, and 10 bases separated the two germline ends. The CDR3 runs 14 residues. Germline-derived CDR1 and CDR2 are MNHEY and SVGAGI. The CDR3 DNA sequence: TGTGCCAGCAGTTATTCCGACAGGTCCTACGAGCAGTACTTC. Its protein is CASSYSDRSYEQYF.

The V and J genes are TRBV7-2 and TRBJ1-2; tentatively, D is TRBD1 (6 bases). The V end lost 1 base, the J end lost 3 bases, and 21 bases lay between the germline ends. The CDR3 totals 18 residues. Germline V gene sequence: CDR1 SGHTA, CDR2 FQGNSA. In DNA form, the CDR3 reads TGTGCCAGCAGCTTAGTTGGCGGGACATCCCCGAGGGACTATGGCTACACCTTC. Its translation is CASSLVGGTSPRDYGYTF.

This clone was recorded once. The chain couples TRBV6-2 or TRBV6-3 to TRBJ1-5; D is ambiguous. The germline gives CDR1 MNHEY, CDR2 SVGEGT. There are 14 residues in the CDR3. The V end was cut by 7 bases, the J end by 6 bases, with 16 bases between. CDR3 sequence: CASTPPGWGQPQHF. For the CDR3, the DNA is TGTGCCAGCACCCCCCCGGGATGGGGTCAGCCCCAGCATTTT.